What follows are 17 T cell receptor beta chains derived from one specimen sequenced in a study of blood T cell repertoires in COVID-19. TCRdb keeps only in-frame clones here, not all; method: immunoSEQ multiplex PCR. The top ten hold approximately 1.9% of the sample, which has more than 300,000 clones, 87% seen once. Sequencing was done on a sample of PBMCs or T cells enriched from blood (not recorded which). All receptors derive from a middle-aged man in a cohort exposed to, infected with or recovered from COVID-19 (not recorded which).

This CDR3 reads CASSLRTSGYQETQYF. In nucleotides, the CDR3 is TGCGCCAGCAGCTTGAGGACTAGCGGGTACCAAGAGACCCAGTACTTC. The V and J genes are TRBV5-1 and TRBJ2-5; 11 bases line up with TRBD2. CDR1 is SGHRS, CDR2 YFSETQ, per germline. Trimming cost V 1 base and J 0 bases; bases outside gene matches: 2. This CDR3 spans 16 amino acids.

The chain has TRBV6-5 and TRBJ1-1, with 10 bases lining up with TRBD1. The germline V gene has CDR1 MNHEY and CDR2 SVGAGI. Trimming took 3 bases from V and 3 from J; bases not matched to a gene: 4. The CDR3 loop spans 15 amino acids. CDR3 DNA sequence: TGTGCCAGCAGTTATTCCGGACAGGGGGACACTGAAGCTTTCTTT. Its translation is CASSYSGQGDTEAFF.

The rearrangement links TRBV5-1 to TRBJ2-7; 11 bases align to TRBD1. After removal of 2 bases from V and 4 bases from J, the junction contained 8 bases not matched to a gene. Looked up from germline, CDR1 is SGHRS and CDR2 is YFSETQ. CDR3 length: 16 residues. The chain's CDR3 is CASSLGVGTGGYEQYF. The CDR3 bases are TGCGCCAGCAGCTTAGGAGTCGGGACAGGGGGTTACGAGCAGTACTTC.

The DNA of the CDR3 is TGCGCCAGCAGCTGGCAGGGCGAAACTGAAGCTTTCTTT. Amino acids: CASSWQGETEAFF. The rearrangement joins TRBV5-1 to TRBJ1-1, with a weak D call TRBD1 (5 bases). This CDR3 comprises 13 residues. Trimming removed 3 bases at V and 5 bases at J, with 11 bases between. Germline V CDR1 and CDR2: SGHRS, YFSETQ.

This clone was observed once. This sequence joins TRBV7-9 and TRBJ2-1; 11 nucleotides agree with TRBD2. Germline values: CDR1 SEHNR, CDR2 FQNEAQ (reference sequence). The V and J ends lost 5 bases and 0 bases, in that order; junction bases with no gene match: 6. The CDR3 is made up of 17 amino acids. This CDR3 reads CASSQPTSGTSYNEQFF. CDR3 nucleotide sequence: TGTGCCAGCAGCCAGCCGACTAGCGGGACCTCCTACAATGAGCAGTTCTTC.

V gene TRBV19 combines with J gene TRBJ2-7, with 7 bases identical to TRBD1. Germline CDR1 LNHDA, CDR2 SQIVND (reference sequence). With 6 bases clipped from V and 0 bases from J, the junction kept 8 bases outside the gene matches. CDR3 length equals 15 residues. The CDR3 spells CASRRGQESSYEQYF. In DNA form, the CDR3 reads TGTGCCAGTAGGAGAGGACAGGAAAGCTCCTACGAGCAGTACTTC. The variable domain in full, with the rest retrieved from reference TRBV19 and TRBJ2-7, is DGGITQSPKYLFRKEGQNVTLSCEQNLNHDAMYWYRQDPGQGLRLIYYSQIVNDFQKGDIAEGYSVSREKKESFPLTVTSAQKNPTAFYLCASRRGQESSYEQYFGPGTRLTVT.

The V gene is TRBV5-1, the J gene TRBJ2-7; 7 positions agree with TRBD2. V lost 0 bases to trimming and J lost 5 bases; unmatched junction nucleotides: 8. Germline CDR1 is SGHRS and CDR2 is YFSETQ. The CDR3 has 15 amino acids. The CDR3 nucleotides read TGCGCCAGCAGCTTGGAAAGCGGGAAGCGGAACGAGCAGTACTTC. Amino acid sequence: CASSLESGKRNEQYF.

The V call is TRBV3-1 (or the pseudogene TRBV3-2), the J call TRBJ2-7; 13 bases fit TRBD2. This CDR3 region has 17 residues. V dropped 4 bases and J dropped 0; count of bases not matched to a gene: 6. CDR1 and CDR2 from the germline V gene are LGHDT and YNNKEL (reference sequence). The DNA for the CDR3 is TGTGCCAGCAGCCCCGGACTAGCGGGAGACGGCTCCTACGAGCAGTACTTC. As protein: CASSPGLAGDGSYEQYF.

This chain uses TRBV6-8 with TRBJ1-3, with D possibly being TRBD1 (6 bases). The length of the CDR3 is 14 residues. Trimming stripped 8 bases from V and 4 bases from J, with 15 bases between. Germline V lookup: CDR1 MNHGY, CDR2 SAAAGT. This CDR3 reads CASSSRGWGNTIYF. As DNA, the CDR3 is TGTGCCAGCTCGTCTAGGGGGTGGGGAAACACCATATATTTT.

The CDR3 coding sequence is TGTGCCAGCAGCCCCGTAGGACTAGCGGGAGGCGAGCAGTACTTC. Protein: CASSPVGLAGGEQYF. This sequence joins TRBV4-2 and TRBJ2-7; 14 bases align to TRBD2. The V and J ends lost 4 bases and 6 bases, in that order; junction bases with no gene match: 5. CDR1 is LGHNA, CDR2 YNFKEQ, per germline. CDR3 size: 15 residues.

This chain joins TRBV3-1 (or the pseudogene TRBV3-2) and TRBJ2-5; TRBD1 matches 7 bases. The V gene end was trimmed by 2 bases and the J gene end by 4 bases; junction bases not matched to a gene: 10. The CDR3 covers 16 residues. CDR1 and CDR2 from the germline V gene are LGHDT and YNNKEL (reference sequence). The CDR3 here is CASSQKLGGQAETQYF. In DNA form, the CDR3 reads TGTGCCAGCAGCCAAAAGCTTGGTGGACAGGCAGAGACCCAGTACTTC.

The chain links TRBV3-1 (or the pseudogene TRBV3-2) to TRBJ2-1, with D unclear. In germline, CDR1 is LGHDT, CDR2 YNNKEL (reference sequence). CDR3 length equals 11 residues. Between the trimmed V and J ends, which lost 4 bases and 10 bases, there was a span of 8 bases. The CDR3 DNA is TGTGCCAGCAGCCTGCGTTGGGAGCAGTTCTTC. Translated: CASSLRWEQFF.

The chain joins TRBV7-9 to TRBJ1-1; 7 bases fit TRBD1. V shed 5 bases and J 11 bases; nucleotides not matched to a gene: 14. The CDR3 is 14 amino acids. Germline V gene lookup returns CDR1 SEHNR and CDR2 FQNEAQ (reference sequence). CDR3 sequence reads: CASSTRTGGSLAFF. CDR3 sequence (DNA): TGTGCCAGCAGCACCCGGACAGGCGGCTCTCTGGCTTTCTTT.

About this clone: Distinct nucleotide sequences in the sample also encode this CDR3. The chain recombines TRBV9 with TRBJ2-1, with TRBD1 matching over 7 bases. This CDR3 has 15 amino acids. V shed 3 bases and J 2 bases; nucleotides not matched to a gene: 5. Germline lookup yields CDR1 SGDLS and CDR2 YYNGEE. CDR3 nucleotide sequence: TGTGCCAGCAGCGCCGACAGGGCCGCCTACAATGAGCAGTTCTTC. Encoded protein: CASSADRAAYNEQFF.

This clone was picked up one time. The CDR3 reads CASSYARGANNEQFF. The DNA for the CDR3 is TGTGCCAGCAGTTATGCCAGGGGTGCGAACAATGAGCAGTTCTTC. The rearrangement links TRBV6-5 to TRBJ2-1, with a possible D match to TRBD1 (6 bases). Trimming pared 3 bases from V and 5 bases from J, leaving 14 bases between. This CDR3 has 15 residues. Germline CDR1 reads MNHEY; CDR2 reads SVGAGI.

This chain links TRBV6-5 with TRBJ1-2, with 7 positions matching TRBD1. The junction had 7 bases not matched to a gene; V was cut back by 5 bases and J by 4 bases. Germline V lookup: CDR1 MNHEY, CDR2 SVGAGI. The CDR3 has 14 residues. CDR3: CASSPRQGRYGYTF. The CDR3 DNA follows: TGTGCCAGCAGTCCGAGACAGGGTCGCTATGGCTACACCTTC.

This CDR3 is CASSLGTSGRETDTQYF. CDR3 nucleotide sequence: TGTGCCAGCAGTCTCGGGACTAGCGGGAGAGAGACAGATACGCAGTATTTT. The V gene is TRBV28, the J gene TRBJ2-3, with TRBD2 matching 14 bases. The CDR3 extends over 17 amino acids. CDR1 is MDHEN, CDR2 SYDVKM, per germline. V trimming: 5 bases; J trimming: 3 bases; junction bases outside the gene matches: 7. The full variable domain, in which reference TRBV28 and TRBJ2-3 provide the parts outside the CDR3, is DVKVTQSSRYLVKRTGEKVFLECVQDMDHENMFWYRQDPGLGLRLIYFSYDVKMKEKGDIPEGYSVSREKKERFSLILESASTNQTSMYLCASSLGTSGRETDTQYFGPGTRLTVL.